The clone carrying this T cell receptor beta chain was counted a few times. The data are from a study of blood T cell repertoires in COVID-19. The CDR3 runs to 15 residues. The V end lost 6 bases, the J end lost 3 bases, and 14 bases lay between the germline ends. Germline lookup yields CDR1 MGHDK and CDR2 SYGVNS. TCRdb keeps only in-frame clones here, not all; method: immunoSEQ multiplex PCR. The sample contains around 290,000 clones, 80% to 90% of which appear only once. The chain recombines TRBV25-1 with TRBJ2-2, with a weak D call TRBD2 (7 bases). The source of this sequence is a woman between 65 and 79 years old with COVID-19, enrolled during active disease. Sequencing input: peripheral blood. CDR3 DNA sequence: TGTGCCAGCAGGGGGCGGGGGCGAGACACCGGGGAGCTGTTTTTT. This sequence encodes CASRGRGRDTGELFF.